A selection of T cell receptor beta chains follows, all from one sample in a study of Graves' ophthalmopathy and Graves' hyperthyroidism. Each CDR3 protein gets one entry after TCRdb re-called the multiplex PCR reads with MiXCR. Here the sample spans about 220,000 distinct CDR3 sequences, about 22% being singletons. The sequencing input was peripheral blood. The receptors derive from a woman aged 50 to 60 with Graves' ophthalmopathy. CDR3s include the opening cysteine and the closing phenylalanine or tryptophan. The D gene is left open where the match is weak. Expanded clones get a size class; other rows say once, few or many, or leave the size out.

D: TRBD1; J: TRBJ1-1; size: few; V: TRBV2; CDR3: CACSRQGGAEAFF; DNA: TGTGCCTGCAGCAGACAGGGCGGAGCTGAAGCTTTCTTT
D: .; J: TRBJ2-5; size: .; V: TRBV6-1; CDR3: CASSAKGKETQYF; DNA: TGTGCCAGCAGCGCGAAAGGGAAAGAGACCCAGTACTTC
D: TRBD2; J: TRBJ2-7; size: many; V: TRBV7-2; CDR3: CASSRTSGALSYEQYF; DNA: TGTGCCAGCAGCCGGACTAGCGGAGCCCTCTCCTACGAGCAGTACTTC
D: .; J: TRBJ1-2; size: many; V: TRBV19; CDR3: CASSTTGAGYGYTF; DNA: TGTGCCAGTAGTACAACAGGAGCCGGCTATGGCTACACCTTC
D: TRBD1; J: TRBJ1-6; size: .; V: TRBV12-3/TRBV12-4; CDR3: CASSLLRPGTGPSPSVMPLHF; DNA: TGTGCCAGCAGTTTACTCCGTCCCGGGACAGGGCCCTCCCCTTCAGTTATGCCCCTCCACTTT
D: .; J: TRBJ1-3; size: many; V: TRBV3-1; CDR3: CASSQDPSRNTIYF; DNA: TGTGCCAGCAGCCAAGATCCCAGCAGAAACACCATATATTTT
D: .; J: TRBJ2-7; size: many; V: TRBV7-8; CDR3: CASSLVSVADKGQYF; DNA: TGTGCCAGCAGCTTAGTTTCGGTGGCAGATAAAGGGCAGTACTTC
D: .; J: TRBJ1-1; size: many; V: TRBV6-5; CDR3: CASSYRGGQGGYLF; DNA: TGTGCCAGCAGTTACAGAGGGGGACAAGGAGGGTACCTCTTT
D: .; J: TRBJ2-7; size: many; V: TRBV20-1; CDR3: CSARGRDSYEQYF; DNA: TGCAGTGCTAGGGGCAGGGATTCCTACGAGCAGTACTTC
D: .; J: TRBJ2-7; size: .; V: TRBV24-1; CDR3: CATSAGHLAAEQYF; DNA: TGTGCCACCAGTGCCGGACACTTGGCGGCCGAGCAGTACTTC
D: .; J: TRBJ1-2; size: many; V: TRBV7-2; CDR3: CASSPGGGSNYGYTF; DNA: TGTGCCAGCAGCCCCGGGGGGGGGTCTAACTATGGCTACACCTTC
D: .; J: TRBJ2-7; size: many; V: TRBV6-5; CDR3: CASRWSPSPSYEQYF; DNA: TGTGCCAGCCGGTGGTCACCGTCCCCCTCCTACGAGCAGTACTTC
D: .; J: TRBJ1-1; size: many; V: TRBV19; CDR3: CASSIKTSAFF; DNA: TGTGCCAGTAGTATTAAGACATCAGCTTTCTTT
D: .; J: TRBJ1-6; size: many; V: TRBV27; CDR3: CASSFLSSPLHF; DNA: TGTGCCAGCAGTTTCTTGAGTTCACCCCTCCACTTT
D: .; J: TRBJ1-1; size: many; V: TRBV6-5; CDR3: CASTRGGTSTEAFF; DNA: TGTGCCAGCACCCGAGGGGGGACATCCACTGAAGCTTTCTTT
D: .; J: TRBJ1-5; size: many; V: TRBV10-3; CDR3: CAISEGNRGQPQHF; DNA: TGTGCCATCAGTGAGGGAAATAGGGGCCAGCCCCAGCATTTT
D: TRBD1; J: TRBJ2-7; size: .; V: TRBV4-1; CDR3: CASSQPGQTYEQYF; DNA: TGCGCCAGCAGCCAACCGGGACAGACCTACGAGCAGTACTTC
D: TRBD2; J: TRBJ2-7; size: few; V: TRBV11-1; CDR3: CASSAGATSGVETNEQYF; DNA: TGTGCCAGCAGCGCCGGTGCGACTAGCGGGGTTGAAACCAACGAGCAGTACTTC
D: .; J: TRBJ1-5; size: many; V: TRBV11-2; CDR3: CASSLDGGPAGPQHF; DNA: TGTGCCAGCAGCTTAGATGGGGGACCCGCAGGGCCCCAGCATTTT
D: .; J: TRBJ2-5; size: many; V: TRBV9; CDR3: CASSTTGTETQYF; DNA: TGTGCCAGCAGCACGACAGGCACAGAGACCCAGTACTTC
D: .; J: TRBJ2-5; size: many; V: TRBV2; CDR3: CASSEARLLETQYF; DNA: TGTGCCAGCAGTGAAGCGCGGCTATTAGAGACCCAGTACTTC
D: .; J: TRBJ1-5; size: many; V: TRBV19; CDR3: CASTWGGRARNQPQHF; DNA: TGTGCCAGTACCTGGGGTGGACGGGCGCGCAATCAGCCCCAGCATTTT
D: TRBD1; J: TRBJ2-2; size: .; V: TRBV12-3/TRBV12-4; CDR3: CASSLGQGGSTGELFF; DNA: TGTGCCAGCAGTTTAGGACAGGGGGGGAGCACCGGGGAGCTGTTTTTT
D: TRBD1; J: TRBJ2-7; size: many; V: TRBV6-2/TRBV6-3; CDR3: CASSSAGKGGFELSYEQYF; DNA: TGTGCCAGCAGTTCCGCCGGGAAAGGGGGCTTTGAGCTCTCCTACGAGCAGTACTTC
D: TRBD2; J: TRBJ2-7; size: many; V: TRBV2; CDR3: CASSGGAGSIAEQYF; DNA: TGTGCCAGCAGTGGAGGAGCGGGGAGCATAGCCGAGCAGTACTTC
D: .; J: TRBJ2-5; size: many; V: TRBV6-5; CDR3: CASSYSKGETQYF; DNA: TGTGCCAGCAGTTACTCGAAAGGGGAGACCCAGTACTTC
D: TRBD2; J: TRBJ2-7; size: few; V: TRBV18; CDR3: CASSPPSGNTYEQYF; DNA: TGTGCCAGCTCACCGCCTAGCGGGAATACCTACGAGCAGTACTTC
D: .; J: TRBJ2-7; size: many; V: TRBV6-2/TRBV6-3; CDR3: CASSPNLSSYEQYF; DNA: TGTGCCAGCAGTCCAAACCTTAGCTCCTACGAGCAGTACTTC
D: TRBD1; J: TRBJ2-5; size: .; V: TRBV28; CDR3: CASSSQGAGETQYF; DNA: TGTGCCAGCAGTTCACAGGGGGCCGGGGAGACCCAGTACTTC
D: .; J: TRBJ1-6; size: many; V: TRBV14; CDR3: CASSQEGRSSYNSPLHF; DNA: TGTGCCAGCAGCCAAGAAGGGAGGAGCTCCTATAATTCACCCCTCCACTTT
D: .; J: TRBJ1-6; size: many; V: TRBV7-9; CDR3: CASSLGTFSYNSPLHF; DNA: TGTGCCAGCAGCTTAGGGACCTTCTCCTATAATTCACCCCTCCACTTT
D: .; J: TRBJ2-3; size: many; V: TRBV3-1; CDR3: CASSQDGRPTDTQYF; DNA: TGTGCCAGCAGCCAAGACGGGCGCCCCACAGATACGCAGTATTTT
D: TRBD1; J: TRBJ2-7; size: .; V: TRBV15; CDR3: CATSREHTGGGYEQYF; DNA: TGTGCCACCAGCAGAGAACACACAGGGGGCGGATACGAGCAGTACTTC
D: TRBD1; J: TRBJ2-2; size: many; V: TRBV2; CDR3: CASIGRGLTGELFF; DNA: TGTGCCAGCATAGGCAGGGGGCTTACCGGGGAGCTGTTTTTT
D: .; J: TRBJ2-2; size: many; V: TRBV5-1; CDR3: CASRSYWNTGELFF; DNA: TGCGCCAGCAGGTCGTATTGGAACACCGGGGAGCTGTTTTTT
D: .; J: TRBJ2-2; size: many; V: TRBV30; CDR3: CAWIPLGGRELFF; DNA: TGTGCCTGGATTCCCCTCGGGGGTAGGGAGCTGTTTTTT
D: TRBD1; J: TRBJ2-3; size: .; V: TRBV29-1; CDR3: CSVLGQGANDTQYF; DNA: TGCAGCGTTCTTGGACAGGGGGCTAATGATACGCAGTATTTT
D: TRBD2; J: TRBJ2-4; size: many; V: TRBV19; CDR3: CASSISGAPRQNIQYF; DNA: TGTGCCAGTAGTATCAGCGGGGCGCCGCGGCAAAACATTCAGTACTTC
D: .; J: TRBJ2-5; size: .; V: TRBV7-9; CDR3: CASSTKETQYF; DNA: TGTGCCAGCAGCACCAAGGAGACCCAGTACTTC
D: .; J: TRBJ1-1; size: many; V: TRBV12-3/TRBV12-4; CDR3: CASSIQRNTEAFF; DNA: TGTGCCAGCAGTATACAGAGGAACACTGAAGCTTTCTTT